Below, 29 T cell receptor beta chains from the same sample are listed, as sequenced in a study of T cell repertoires in cytomegalovirus infection (dated by TCRdb to about 2019). The run used an Illumina HiSeq 1500. In TCRdb, the public reads were trimmed at Q25 with fastp and aligned with MiXCR, with productive beta chains retained. Records with the same CDR3 protein are collapsed into one entry carrying the most frequent genes and DNA. The sample contains approximately 190,000 distinct CDR3 sequences, over 25% of them found a single time. The ten top clones hold 31% of the sample. Source material: PBMCs. The origin of the receptors is a human donor in good health (CMV status not recorded). Some clones in this sample may be carry-over from other donors' samples.

This clonotype was counted ten times or more. The chain uses TRBV7-6 and TRBJ2-7, with 7 bases matching TRBD1. From germline, CDR1 is SGHVS and CDR2 FNYEAQ. This CDR3 spans 15 amino acids. The V and J ends lost 5 bases and 0 bases, in that order; junction bases with no gene match: 7. CDR3 sequence (DNA): TGTGCCAGCAGCCCCACCCCAGGGGGCTCCTACGAGCAGTACTTC. Residues: CASSPTPGGSYEQYF.

This clonotype was detected only once. The chain combines TRBV6-6 with TRBJ1-5; D unresolved. CDR1 MNHNY and CDR2 SVGAGI come from the germline V gene (reference sequence). The CDR3 runs to 15 residues. V gave up 0 bases and J gave up 7 bases, with 13 bases separating them. The CDR3 DNA reads TGTGCCAGCAGTTACTCAAAAGGGCCTGAACAGCCCCAGCATTTT. Protein product: CASSYSKGPEQPQHF.

In this sample, this clonotype turned up many times. The V and J genes are TRBV12-3 or TRBV12-4 and TRBJ1-6, with 7 bases matching TRBD1. The junction had 5 bases not matched to a gene; V was cut back by 3 bases and J by 9 bases. This CDR3 is 14 amino acids long. The CDR3 spells CASSFGQEGSPLHF. CDR3 DNA sequence: TGTGCCAGCAGTTTTGGACAGGAAGGTTCACCCCTCCACTTT.

J is TRBJ1-1 and V is TRBV29-1; 10 positions agree with TRBD1. V lost 7 bases and J lost 0; bases outside the gene matches: 2. Germline values: CDR1 SQVTM, CDR2 ANQGSEA. CDR3 size: 13 residues. DNA of the CDR3: TGCAGCGGAGGACAGGGGGTGAACACTGAAGCTTTCTTT. Encoded protein: CSGGQGVNTEAFF. The complete variable domain, with remaining parts taken from reference TRBV29-1 and TRBJ1-1, reads SAVISQKPSRDICQRGTSLTIQCQVDSQVTMMFWYRQQPGQSLTLIATANQGSEATYESGFVIDKFPISRPNLTFSTLTVSNMSPEDSSIYLCSGGQGVNTEAFFGQGTRLTVV.

This chain links TRBV4-3 with TRBJ2-3; D is ambiguous. The V end was cut by 0 bases, the J end by 0 bases, with 4 bases between. Germline assignment: CDR1 LGHNA and CDR2 YSLEER. The CDR3 is made up of 14 amino acids. CDR3 residues: CASSQDVSTDTQYF. The CDR3 DNA reads TGCGCCAGCAGCCAAGATGTTAGCACAGATACGCAGTATTTT.

This chain joins TRBV19 and TRBJ1-2, with D tentatively TRBD1 (5 bases). The CDR3 has 13 residues. Trimming stripped 9 bases from V and 9 bases from J, with 20 bases between. Germline CDR1 is LNHDA and CDR2 is SQIVND (reference sequence). CDR3 nucleotides: TGTGCCAGCCGCGACAGAAGTTCAGAGAGCTACACCTTC. Translation gives CASRDRSSESYTF.

This chain links TRBV11-2 with TRBJ2-2; D possibly uses TRBD1 or TRBD2 (6 bases each). Trimming stripped 5 bases from V and 5 bases from J, with 15 bases between. Per germline, CDR1 SGHAT and CDR2 FQNNGV. The CDR3 consists of 15 residues. Written as DNA, the CDR3 is TGTGCCAGCAGCCGTTCCGGGGGCAATACCGGGGAGCTGTTTTTT. Its translation: CASSRSGGNTGELFF.

V usage is TRBV20-1 and J usage is TRBJ1-4; no clear D gene. This CDR3 is built from 15 residues. Per germline, CDR1 DFQATT and CDR2 SNEGSKA (reference sequence). V was clipped by 2 bases and J by 4 bases, with 14 bases between them. For the CDR3, the DNA is TGCAGTGCTAGAAGCGGGGAAGATTTTAATGAAAAACTGTTTTTT. Translated, it gives CSARSGEDFNEKLFF.

The chain has TRBV6-5 and TRBJ2-7; D assignment may be TRBD1 or TRBD2 (5 bases each). The V end lost 6 bases, the J end lost 0 bases, and 15 bases lay between the germline ends. The CDR3 is 15 residues long. The V gene's germline CDR1 is MNHEY and CDR2 SVGAGI. The CDR3 coding sequence is TGTGCCAGCAGGAAGAGGGGCCGGAGCTCCTACGAGCAGTACTTC. Translated: CASRKRGRSSYEQYF.

The chain links TRBV7-6 to TRBJ1-5; a weak D match, TRBD1 (6 bases). This CDR3 comprises 14 residues. Trimming pared 5 bases from V and 5 bases from J, leaving 13 bases between. Germline CDR1 is SGHVS and CDR2 is FNYEAQ. In DNA form, the CDR3 reads TGTGCCAGCAGCCGGACAGATGGTGATCAGCCCCAGCATTTT. Amino acid sequence: CASSRTDGDQPQHF.

The rearrangement joins TRBV7-6 to TRBJ1-1, with D possibly matching TRBD1 (5 bases). This CDR3 is built from 16 residues. CDR1 is SGHVS and CDR2 is FNYEAQ in the germline V gene. Trimming took 2 bases from V and 4 from J, leaving 17 bases between them. Here the CDR3 reads CASSLNGGEVGTEAFF. CDR3 sequence (DNA): TGTGCCAGCAGCTTAAATGGGGGTGAGGTGGGCACTGAAGCTTTCTTT.

This rearrangement joins TRBV7-2 to TRBJ2-1; D remains unclear. The length of the CDR3 is 11 residues. V was clipped by 5 bases and J by 8 bases, with 7 bases between them. Germline loops: CDR1 SGHTA, CDR2 FQGNSA. As DNA, the CDR3 is TGTGCCAGCAGCCAATGGGATGAGCAGTTCTTC. Protein: CASSQWDEQFF.

The V and J genes are TRBV19 and TRBJ1-2; D unresolved. CDR1 is LNHDA, CDR2 SQIVND, per germline (reference sequence). Trimming cost V 6 bases and J 4 bases, with 15 bases left between them. The CDR3 spans 14 residues. The CDR3 DNA is TGTGCCAGTAGACCGTATAATGCGGCCTATGGCTACACCTTC. Its translation is CASRPYNAAYGYTF.

Only a few counts were recorded for this clonotype. The chain couples TRBV19 to TRBJ1-2; D unclear. Between the trimmed V and J ends, which lost 6 bases and 4 bases, there was a span of 18 bases. This CDR3 spans 15 amino acids. CDR1 and CDR2 from the germline V gene are LNHDA and SQIVND (reference sequence). CDR3 sequence reads: CASSQALGYSYGYTF. In DNA form, the CDR3 reads TGTGCCAGTAGCCAAGCGCTTGGGTATAGCTATGGCTACACCTTC.

This chain uses TRBV29-1 with TRBJ2-3; no definite D call. Germline V lookup: CDR1 SQVTM, CDR2 ANQGSEA. V shed 1 base and J shed 0 bases, with 14 bases lying between them. The CDR3 has 16 amino acids. CDR3 residues: CSVEGGLGSSTDTQYF. CDR3 bases: TGCAGCGTTGAAGGCGGTCTGGGGTCTAGCACAGATACGCAGTATTTT.

Concerning this clonotype: A much larger clone is a single base away; this may be a read error. The J gene is TRBJ1-5, the V gene TRBV7-6; D is uncertain. This CDR3 has 13 amino acids. Germline V gives CDR1 SGHVS, CDR2 FNYEAQ. CDR3 loop: CASSPNFDQPHHF. CDR3 coding DNA: TGTGCCAGCAGCCCTAACTTTGATCAGCCCCACCATTTT. Full variable domain (outside the CDR3, taken from reference TRBV7-6 and TRBJ1-5): GAGVSQSPRYKVTKRGQDVALRCDPISGHVSLYWYRQALGQGPEFLTYFNYEAQQDKSGLPNDRFSAERPEGSISTLTIQRTEQRDSAMYRCASSPNFDQPHHFGDGTRLSIL.

The chain links TRBV2 to TRBJ2-3, with a tentative D call TRBD1 (6 bases). CDR1 is SNHLY, CDR2 FYNNEI, per germline. The CDR3 runs 16 residues. Deletions cut 8 bases from V and 3 bases from J, with 21 bases between. The CDR3 sequence is CASGTGHTRRTDTQYF. The CDR3 coding sequence is TGTGCCAGCGGGACGGGACACACAAGGCGGACAGATACGCAGTATTTT.

The CDR3: CASSIDGTAGGNIQYF. As DNA, the CDR3 is TGTGCCAGTAGTATAGACGGGACAGCGGGGGGTAACATTCAGTACTTC. The V call is TRBV19, the J call TRBJ2-4; 9 bases align to TRBD2. CDR1 is LNHDA and CDR2 is SQIVND in the germline V gene (reference sequence). J was trimmed by 7 bases and V by 0 bases; bases with no gene match: 7. The CDR3 sequence is 16 residues long.

V gene TRBV7-8 combines with J gene TRBJ2-6; D may be TRBD1 or TRBD2 (6 bases each). Germline lookup yields CDR1 SGHVS and CDR2 FQNEAQ. Trimming left V 5 bases short and J 1 base short, with 18 bases between. The CDR3 is made up of 18 amino acids. Here the CDR3 DNA reads TGTGCCAGCAGCCCAAACCGGGGGCAGGTTTCTGGGGCCAACGTCCTGACTTTC. Its translation: CASSPNRGQVSGANVLTF. Full variable domain (missing parts from reference TRBV7-8 and TRBJ2-6): GAGVSQSPRYKVAKRGQDVALRCDPISGHVSLFWYQQALGQGPEFLTYFQNEAQLDKSGLPSDRFFAERPEGSVSTLKIQRTQQEDSAVYLCASSPNRGQVSGANVLTFGAGSRLTVL.

V is TRBV3-1 and J is TRBJ2-5, with TRBD2 matching 9 bases. The J segment lost 5 bases and the V segment lost 0 bases, leaving 4 bases of the junction unmatched. This CDR3 contains 15 residues. The germline V gene has CDR1 LGHDT and CDR2 YNNKEL (reference sequence). The CDR3 DNA sequence: TGTGCCAGCAGCCAAGAGGCGGGGGGGGGGGAGACCCAGTACTTC. It encodes CASSQEAGGGETQYF.

Only a few counts were recorded for this clonotype. The chain is built from TRBV29-1 and TRBJ2-7, with D uncertain. Deletions cut 0 bases from V and 6 bases from J, with 9 bases between. Germline CDR1 reads SQVTM; CDR2 reads ANQGSEA. The CDR3 covers 12 residues. The CDR3 nucleotides read TGCAGCGTTGAAGATCCTAACCTCGAGCAGTACTTC. It encodes CSVEDPNLEQYF.

This clonotype has only a few counts. The V and J genes are TRBV6-2 or TRBV6-3 and TRBJ2-7; 7 nucleotides match TRBD1. The V and J ends lost 4 bases and 3 bases, in that order; junction bases with no gene match: 6. In germline, CDR1 is MNHEY, CDR2 SVGEGT. This CDR3 region has 14 residues. Written as DNA, the CDR3 is TGTGCCAGCAGTTCACCGACAGGGAACTACGAGCAGTACTTC. It yields the protein CASSSPTGNYEQYF.

V usage is TRBV4-3 and J usage is TRBJ2-7; 11 nucleotides agree with TRBD2. The CDR3 sequence is 15 residues long. The ends lost 1 base at V and 6 bases at J; junction bases unmatched: 5. Germline lookup yields CDR1 LGHNA and CDR2 YSLEER. For the CDR3, the DNA is TGCGCCAGCAGCCAAGCCGGGACTAGCGGATCCGAGCAGTACTTC. Its translation: CASSQAGTSGSEQYF.

The rearrangement links TRBV19 to TRBJ1-1; tentative D call: TRBD1 (5 bases). The V gene lost 6 bases and the J gene lost 3 bases, with 17 bases spanning the gap. Per germline, CDR1 LNHDA and CDR2 SQIVND (reference sequence). CDR3 length: 15 amino acids. CDR3 sequence (DNA): TGTGCCAGTAGAAAGACACGCCGAGGGGACACTGAAGCTTTCTTT. It specifies CASRKTRRGDTEAFF.

Ten or more counts support this clonotype. The rearrangement links TRBV7-2 to TRBJ1-5; D unresolved. This CDR3 is 13 amino acids long. Germline V CDR1 and CDR2: SGHTA, FQGNSA. V was pared by 1 base and J by 7 bases, with 8 bases between. In DNA, the CDR3 is TGTGCCAGCAGCTTAGTCCTCCAACAGCCCCAGCATTTT. It translates to CASSLVLQQPQHF.

The rearrangement joins TRBV19 to TRBJ2-7; a possible D gene is TRBD1 (6 bases). V lost 5 bases to trimming and J lost 4 bases, with 15 bases between them. CDR1 and CDR2 from the germline V gene are LNHDA and SQIVND (reference sequence). The CDR3 totals 14 residues. CDR3 residues: CASSPRDTWYEQYF. Here the CDR3 DNA reads TGTGCCAGTAGTCCTAGGGACACCTGGTACGAGCAGTACTTC.

This chain uses TRBV5-4 with TRBJ1-2; D gene unclear. Germline-derived CDR1 and CDR2 are SGHNT and YYREEE (reference sequence). V dropped 4 bases and J dropped 0 bases, with 16 bases sitting between them. The CDR3 covers 16 residues. CDR3 region: CASSGGGTATNYGYTF. The CDR3 nucleotides are TGTGCCAGCAGCGGCGGCGGAACAGCGACTAACTATGGCTACACCTTC.

This clonotype was counted between two and nine times. The chain recombines TRBV6-6 with TRBJ2-7; the match to TRBD2 covers 10 bases. This CDR3 is 17 amino acids long. J gave up 3 bases and V 4 bases, and 12 bases lay outside the gene matches. The germline CDR1 and CDR2 sequences are MNHNY and SVGAGI (reference sequence). The CDR3 DNA reads TGTGCCAGCAGTTCCGCTCTTCCTAGCGGGGGTTTCTACGAGCAGTACTTC. Its protein is CASSSALPSGGFYEQYF.

The count of this clonotype is one. The chain recombines TRBV20-1 with TRBJ2-5, with D tentatively TRBD1 (7 bases). The germline gives CDR1 DFQATT, CDR2 SNEGSKA (reference sequence). This CDR3 has 14 residues. The germline V and J ends were trimmed by 2 bases and 5 bases, with 15 bases remaining between them. Written as DNA, the CDR3 is TGCAGTGCTAGACCGACTAGAGGGGGCGAGACCCAGTACTTC. It specifies CSARPTRGGETQYF.